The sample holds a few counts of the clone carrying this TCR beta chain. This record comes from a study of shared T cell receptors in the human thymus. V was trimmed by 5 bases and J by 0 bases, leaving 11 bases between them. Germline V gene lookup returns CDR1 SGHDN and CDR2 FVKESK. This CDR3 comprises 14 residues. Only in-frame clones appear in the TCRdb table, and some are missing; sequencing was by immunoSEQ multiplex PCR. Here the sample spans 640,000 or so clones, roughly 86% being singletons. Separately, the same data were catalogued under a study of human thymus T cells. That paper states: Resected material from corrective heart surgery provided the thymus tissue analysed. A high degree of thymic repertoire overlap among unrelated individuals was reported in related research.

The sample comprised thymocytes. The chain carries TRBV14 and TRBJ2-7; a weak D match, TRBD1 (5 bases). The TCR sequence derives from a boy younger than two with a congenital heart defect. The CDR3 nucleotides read TGTGCCAGCAGCTTGACAGCCTACTCCTACGAGCAGTACTTC. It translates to CASSLTAYSYEQYF. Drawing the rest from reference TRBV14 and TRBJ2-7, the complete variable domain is EAGVTQFPSHSVIEKGQTVTLRCDPISGHDNLYWYRRVMGKEIKFLLHFVKESKQDESGMPNNRFLAERTGGTYSTLKVQPAELEDSGVYFCASSLTAYSYEQYFGPGTRLTVT.